This is a list of T cell receptor beta chains from one sample in a study of shared clonotypes between healthy human individuals. TCRdb's copy holds only in-frame clones and misses some; the assay was immunoSEQ multiplex PCR. This table has roughly 96,000 clones, around 47% appearing once. The material sequenced was PBMCs. Receptors were obtained from a woman aged 40 to 49 in good health. Some clones in this sample may be carry-over from other donors' samples. The CDR3 runs from the conserved cysteine through the conserved F or W. The D gene is left open where the match is weak. Clone size is given for some rows only: seen once, a few or many times, or a class if the clone is expanded.

clone_size | j_call | v_call | d_call | cdr3_nt | cdr3_aa
- | TRBJ1-6 | TRBV19 | - | TGTGCCAGTAGTGCAGGGGAGGAGAATTCACCCCTCCACTTT | CASSAGEENSPLHF
- | TRBJ1-4 | TRBV5-4 | - | TGCGCCAGCAGCCAAGATATAATACGGGGAAATGAAAAACTGTTTTTT | CASSQDIIRGNEKLFF
few | TRBJ1-2 | TRBV28 | TRBD1 | TGTGCCAGCAGTCGACAGGGGACGAACTATGGCTACACCTTC | CASSRQGTNYGYTF
- | TRBJ2-5 | TRBV4-2 | TRBD2 | TGTGCCAGCAGCCGAGGGCGGGAGGGCCGGGTCGGCCAAGAGACCCAGTACTTC | CASSRGREGRVGQETQYF
many | TRBJ2-7 | TRBV5-1 | - | TGCGCCAGCAGCTCCTCCGGGGGATTCTCGACCTACGAGCAGTACTTC | CASSSSGGFSTYEQYF
once | TRBJ1-2 | TRBV18 | - | TGTGCCAGCTCACCAGCGGGGGACTATGGCTACACCTTC | CASSPAGDYGYTF
few | TRBJ2-1 | TRBV28 | - | TGTGCCAGCAGTTTCCGGGAACAGCAGTTCTTC | CASSFREQQFF
- | TRBJ2-1 | TRBV4-2 | TRBD2 | TGTGCCAGCAAAATAGCGGGAGGCCCCGACAATGAGCAGTTCTTC | CASKIAGGPDNEQFF
- | TRBJ1-3 | TRBV5-4 | - | TGTGCCAGCAGCTTCCTGGGAAGCTCTGGAAACACCATATATTTT | CASSFLGSSGNTIYF
medium-sized | TRBJ1-5 | TRBV5-8 | TRBD1 | TGTGCCAGCGGGACAGGGGGCCTCAATCAGCCCCAGCATTTT | CASGTGGLNQPQHF
few | TRBJ2-2 | TRBV30 | - | TGTGCCTGGAGTGTTTGGGGTACCGGGGAGCTGTTTTTT | CAWSVWGTGELFF
- | TRBJ2-7 | TRBV6-1 | TRBD1 | TGTGCCAGCAACAAGTGGGACAGCTACGAGCAGTACTTC | CASNKWDSYEQYF
many | TRBJ2-7 | TRBV5-4 | TRBD2 | TGTGCCAGCAGCTGGCGGGGGGCCGTCGACGAGCAGTACTTC | CASSWRGAVDEQYF
- | TRBJ2-7 | TRBV28 | TRBD2 | TGTGCCAGCAGTTTGAGTAGCGGGAGCTCCTACGAGCAGTACTTC | CASSLSSGSSYEQYF
- | TRBJ2-4 | TRBV29-1 | TRBD1 | TGCAGCGGCCGGGACAGCAAAAACATTCAGTACTTC | CSGRDSKNIQYF
few | TRBJ2-5 | TRBV7-9 | - | TGTGCCAGCTCCGGCCTCACATTAGTCCAAGAGACCCAGTACTTC | CASSGLTLVQETQYF
- | TRBJ2-7 | TRBV7-2 | - | TGTGCCAGCAGCCAACAGATCGAGCAGTACTTC | CASSQQIEQYF
many | TRBJ1-2 | TRBV6-1 | TRBD1 | TGTGCCACCGCCGAGGGGGACAGGCCTAGTTATGGCTACACCTTC | CATAEGDRPSYGYTF
- | TRBJ1-2 | TRBV4-3 | TRBD1 | TGCGCCAGCAGCCCTTGGGGGCAGGGGGACTATGGCTACACCTTC | CASSPWGQGDYGYTF
- | TRBJ2-5 | TRBV28 | TRBD1 | TGTGCCAGCAGTAGACAGGGGCTCGAGACCCAGTACTTC | CASSRQGLETQYF
- | TRBJ2-7 | TRBV5-6 | TRBD1 | TGTGCCAGCAGCTTGGCCGGGACAGAAGGCTACGAGCAGTACTTC | CASSLAGTEGYEQYF
- | TRBJ2-1 | TRBV27 | - | TGTGCCAGCAGTTTATACCCCGAGACTCACCTGTTCTTC | CASSLYPETHLFF
- | TRBJ2-1 | TRBV21-1 | - | TGTGCCAGCAGCGAGCCGGCGGGAGACCCCCCGAGGGAGCAGTTCTTC | CASSEPAGDPPREQFF
- | TRBJ2-1 | TRBV9 | TRBD1 | TGTGCCAGCAGTGATTTCCGTGGGACAGGGGGGTATAATGAGCAGTTCTTC | CASSDFRGTGGYNEQFF
- | TRBJ2-3 | TRBV28 | TRBD2 | TGTGCCAGCGCCATCCGGGCGGGGGATACAGATACGCAGTATTTT | CASAIRAGDTDTQYF
many | TRBJ1-5 | TRBV30 | - | TGTGCCTGGAGTGGGGGGGCCAATCAGCCCCAGCATTTT | CAWSGGANQPQHF
- | TRBJ2-7 | TRBV30 | - | TGTGCCTGGAGTGTCGGCGCGAACTACGAGCAGTACTTC | CAWSVGANYEQYF
- | TRBJ1-1 | TRBV29-1 | TRBD1 | TGCAGCGGGACCAAGGGGGCAAGGGGCACTGAAGCTTTCTTT | CSGTKGARGTEAFF